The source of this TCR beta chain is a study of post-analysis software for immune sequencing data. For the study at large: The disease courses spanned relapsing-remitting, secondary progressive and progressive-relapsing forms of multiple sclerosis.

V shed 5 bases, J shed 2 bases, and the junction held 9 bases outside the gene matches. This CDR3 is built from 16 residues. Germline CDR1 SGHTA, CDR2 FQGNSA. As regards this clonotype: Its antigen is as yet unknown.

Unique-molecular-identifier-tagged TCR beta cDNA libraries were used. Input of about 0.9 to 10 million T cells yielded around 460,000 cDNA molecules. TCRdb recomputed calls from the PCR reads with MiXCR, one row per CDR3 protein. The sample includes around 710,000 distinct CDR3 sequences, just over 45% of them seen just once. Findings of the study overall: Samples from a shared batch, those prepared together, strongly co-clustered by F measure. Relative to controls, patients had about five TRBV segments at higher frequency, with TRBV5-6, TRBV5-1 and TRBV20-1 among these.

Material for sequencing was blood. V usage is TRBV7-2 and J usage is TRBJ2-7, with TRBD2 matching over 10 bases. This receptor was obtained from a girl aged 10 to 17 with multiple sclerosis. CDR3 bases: TGTGCCAGCAGCCCCAAGACTAGCGGGTGGACCTACGAGCAGTACTTC. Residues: CASSPKTSGWTYEQYF.